These T cell receptor beta chains were read from a single sample in a study of neurological immune-mediated disorders. In TCRdb, the 5' RACE reads were re-called with MiXCR into one record per CDR3 protein. The sample gives 30,000 to 45,000 distinct CDR3 sequences, more than 9% of which show up once; approximately 4.1% is in the top ten. The sequenced sample consisted of CD4+ T cells from blood. These TCRs come from a woman in her twenties or thirties with HTLV-1-associated myelopathy (HAM/TSP). The CDR3 runs from the conserved cysteine through the conserved F or W. The order of the fields is CDR3 protein, V gene.

CDR3aa: CASSPRGGVQADTQYF
v_gene: TRBV5-1

CDR3aa: CASRPWGTYEAFF
v_gene: TRBV3-1

CDR3aa: CASTNQGNEQFF
v_gene: TRBV10-2

CDR3aa: CASSPTGRWANVLTF
v_gene: TRBV18

CDR3aa: CASSLGSRTTSPLHF
v_gene: TRBV7-8

CDR3aa: CSARYNSQGQPQHF
v_gene: TRBV20-1

CDR3aa: CASSQEGHGRTGELFF
v_gene: TRBV4-1

CDR3aa: CASTREGAAAFF
v_gene: TRBV6-1

CDR3aa: CSVGGSDGYTF
v_gene: TRBV29-1

CDR3aa: CASSHLTSGNTEAFF
v_gene: TRBV3-1

CDR3aa: CASSFEGQGFDIQYF
v_gene: TRBV5-1

CDR3aa: CSDTRVAEGKETQYF
v_gene: TRBV20-1